This T cell receptor (beta chain) came from a study of cytotoxic CD8 clonotypes in ibrutinib-treated CLL. Study context: Among responders, roughly 25 were partial and 2 complete; after median approximately 6 years, roughly 14 stayed remitted and 12 progressed. After treatment lasting a median roughly 13 months, range 6 to 36, response samples were collected.

Investigators sourced approximately 2 micrograms of genomic DNA from cryopreserved PBMCs for TCR beta libraries. To note about this clone: Its specificity is unknown.

Study-wide findings and caveats: Clonality was higher at ibrutinib response and returned toward baseline at progression.

Sequencing was performed with immunoSEQ multiplex PCR; in TCRdb, only in-frame clones are kept and a portion is missing. The sample yields 40,000 or so clones, over 60% seen once. Germline V lookup: CDR1 MGHDK, CDR2 SYGVNS. This CDR3 has 14 residues. Between the trimmed V and J ends, which lost 2 bases and 5 bases, there was a span of 12 bases. Here the sequenced sample was PBMCs, taken after 12 months of ibrutinib treatment. The sequence was obtained from a human donor with chronic lymphocytic leukemia. The chain links TRBV25-1 to TRBJ2-5, with a possible D match to TRBD1 (6 bases). Written as DNA, the CDR3 is TGTGCCAGCAGTGAAGTGGGGGCTGGGGAGACCCAGTACTTC. Protein: CASSEVGAGETQYF.